Presented here are 9 T cell receptor beta chains from one specimen sequenced in a study of T cell responses to AZD1222 COVID-19 vaccine. TCRdb keeps only in-frame clones here, not all; method: immunoSEQ multiplex PCR. The sample shows roughly 120,000 clones, over 75% of them seen only once. The source material was peripheral blood, sampled on day 0 of AZD1222 vaccination. Receptors originate from an adult in good health.

The chain recombines TRBV5-6 with TRBJ2-7, with D possibly matching TRBD1 (5 bases). Germline CDR1 SGHDT, CDR2 YYEEEE. The V and J ends lost 5 bases and 5 bases respectively, with 11 bases between them. The CDR3 has 12 residues. CDR3 bases: TGTGCCAGCAGTCTAGGGGCCCACGAGCAGTACTTC. As protein: CASSLGAHEQYF.

The chain joins TRBV6-4 to TRBJ1-1, with TRBD1 identical over 7 bases. Per the germline V gene, CDR1 is MRHNA and CDR2 is SNTAGT. After removal of 0 bases from V and 5 bases from J, the junction contained 6 bases not matched to a gene. CDR3 size: 15 residues. CDR3 bases: TGTGCCAGCAGTGACTCAGGGGGCGTGGGTACTGAAGCTTTCTTT. Its translation: CASSDSGGVGTEAFF.

The genes are TRBV28 and TRBJ2-1, with 7 bases that match TRBD2. In germline, CDR1 is MDHEN, CDR2 SYDVKM. V lost 4 bases and J lost 0; bases outside the gene matches: 6. This CDR3 contains 16 residues. The DNA of the CDR3 is TGTGCCAGCAGTTCCCCAACTAGCGTCTCCTACAATGAGCAGTTCTTC. Its protein product is CASSSPTSVSYNEQFF.

Notes on this clone: The junction departs from the called germline gene at one end, perhaps through a read error. The chain carries TRBV29-1 and TRBJ2-7, with 9 nucleotides matching TRBD1. Germline V gives CDR1 SQVTM, CDR2 ANQGSEA. The CDR3 sequence is 13 residues long. The CDR3 DNA reads TGCAGCGCTGAAGGGACAGGGAGAAGCGAGCAGTACTTC. Translation gives CSAEGTGRSEQYF.

The chain combines TRBV6-5 with TRBJ1-3; D unresolved. Trimming stripped 0 bases from V and 5 bases from J, with 8 bases between. The CDR3 is made up of 14 amino acids. Per the germline V gene, CDR1 is MNHEY and CDR2 is SVGAGI. CDR3 residues: CASSYSVGRNTIYF. The CDR3 DNA sequence: TGTGCCAGCAGTTACTCGGTCGGACGAAACACCATATATTTT.

The J gene is TRBJ1-1, the V gene TRBV9, with 10 bases that match TRBD1. This CDR3 region has 16 residues. Germline V gene data show CDR1 as SGDLS and CDR2 as YYNGEE. V trimming: 3 bases; J trimming: 3 bases; junction bases outside the gene matches: 8. CDR3 residues: CASSAKDRGVDTEAFF. The CDR3 DNA is TGTGCCAGCAGCGCCAAGGACAGGGGGGTCGACACTGAAGCTTTCTTT.

The genes are TRBV3-1 (or the pseudogene TRBV3-2) and TRBJ2-7; 7 positions match TRBD1. Germline lookup yields CDR1 LGHDT and CDR2 YNNKEL (reference sequence). J gave up 5 bases and V 4 bases, and 5 bases lay outside the gene matches. CDR3 size: 13 residues. CDR3 sequence: CASSPRQGHEQYF. The CDR3 coding sequence is TGTGCCAGCAGCCCCCGACAGGGCCACGAGCAGTACTTC.

The genes are TRBV28 and TRBJ2-3; TRBD1 aligns across 7 bases. Per the germline V gene, CDR1 is MDHEN and CDR2 is SYDVKM. Trimming removed 3 bases from V and 5 bases from J; junction bases left unmatched: 17. The length of the CDR3 is 18 residues. CDR3 protein: CASSFRRQRAGGIDTQYF. As DNA, the CDR3 is TGTGCCAGCAGTTTTAGAAGACAACGGGCAGGGGGAATAGATACGCAGTATTTT.

This chain joins TRBV7-6 and TRBJ1-3; 8 nucleotides agree with TRBD1. This CDR3 has 15 residues. Trimming took 5 bases from V and 0 from J; bases not matched to a gene: 3. Germline CDR1 reads SGHVS; CDR2 reads FNYEAQ. The CDR3 protein is CASSGQGRSGNTIYF. Here the CDR3 DNA reads TGTGCCAGCAGCGGACAGGGCCGCTCTGGAAACACCATATATTTT.